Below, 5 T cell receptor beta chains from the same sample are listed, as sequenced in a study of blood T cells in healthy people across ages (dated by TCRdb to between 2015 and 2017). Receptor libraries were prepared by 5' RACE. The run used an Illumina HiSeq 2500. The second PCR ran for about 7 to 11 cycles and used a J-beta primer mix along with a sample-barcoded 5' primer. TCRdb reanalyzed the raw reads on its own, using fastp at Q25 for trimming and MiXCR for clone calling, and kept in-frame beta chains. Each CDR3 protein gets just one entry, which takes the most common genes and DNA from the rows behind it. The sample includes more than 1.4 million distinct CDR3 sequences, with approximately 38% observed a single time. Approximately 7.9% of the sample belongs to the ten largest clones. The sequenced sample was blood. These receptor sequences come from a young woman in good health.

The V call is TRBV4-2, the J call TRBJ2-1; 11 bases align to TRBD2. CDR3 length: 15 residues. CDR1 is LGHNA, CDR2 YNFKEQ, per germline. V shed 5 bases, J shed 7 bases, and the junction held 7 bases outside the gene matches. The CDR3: CASSTGLAASNEQFF. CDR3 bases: TGTGCCAGCAGCACGGGACTAGCGGCTAGTAATGAGCAGTTCTTC.

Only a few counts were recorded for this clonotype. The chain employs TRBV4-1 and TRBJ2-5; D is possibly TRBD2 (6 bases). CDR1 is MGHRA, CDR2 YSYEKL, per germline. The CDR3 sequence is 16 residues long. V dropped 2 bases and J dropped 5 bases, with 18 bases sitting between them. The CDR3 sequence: CASSQSPGSRGETQYF. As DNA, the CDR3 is TGCGCCAGCAGCCAATCTCCCGGGAGCCGAGGGGAGACCCAGTACTTC.

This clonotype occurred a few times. CDR3 sequence: CASRGKFSYEQYF. CDR3 coding DNA: TGTGCCAGTCGAGGAAAATTCTCCTACGAGCAGTACTTC. The V and J genes are TRBV28 and TRBJ2-7; the D is unclear. The germline V and J ends were trimmed by 9 bases and 0 bases, with 12 bases remaining between them. This CDR3 region has 13 residues. CDR1 is MDHEN, CDR2 SYDVKM, per germline.

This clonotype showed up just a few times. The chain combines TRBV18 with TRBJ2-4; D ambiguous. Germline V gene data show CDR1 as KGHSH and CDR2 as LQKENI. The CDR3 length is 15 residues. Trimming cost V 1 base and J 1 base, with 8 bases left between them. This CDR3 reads CASSPRLGAKNIQYF. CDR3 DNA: TGTGCCAGCTCACCACGTCTGGGGGCCAAAAACATTCAGTACTTC.

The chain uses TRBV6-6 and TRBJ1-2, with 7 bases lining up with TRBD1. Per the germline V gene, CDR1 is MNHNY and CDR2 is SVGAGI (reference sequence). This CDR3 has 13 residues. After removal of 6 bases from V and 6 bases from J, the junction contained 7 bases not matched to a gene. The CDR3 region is CASRGTAADGYTF. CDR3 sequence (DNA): TGTGCCAGCAGAGGGACAGCCGCGGATGGCTACACCTTC.